What follows describes a single T cell receptor beta chain. These data belong to a study of cytomegalovirus exposure and HLA in healthy donors. The PCR made use of 60 Vbeta and 13 Jbeta primers. Assay used: immunoSEQ multiplex PCR; TCRdb lists only in-frame clones, some missing. The table has more than 80,000 clones, 78% seen once. This CDR3 is 14 amino acids long. V lost 0 bases, J lost 3 bases, and 8 bases lay in between. The germline CDR1 and CDR2 sequences are SGHNT and YYREEE (reference sequence). Sequencing was carried out using PBMCs. This sequence was found in a woman aged 35 to 49 in good health and CMV-seropositive. The V gene is TRBV5-4, the J gene TRBJ2-3; D call uncertain. The CDR3 here is CASSLVPVTDTQYF. CDR3 nucleotides: TGTGCCAGCAGCTTGGTTCCCGTGACAGATACGCAGTATTTT.